Described below is a single T cell receptor beta chain sequence and its context. TCRdb keeps only in-frame clones here, not all; method: immunoSEQ multiplex PCR. The sample shows some 80,000 clones, about 95% of them seen only once. This specimen comes from a study of T cell changes during pregnancy in multiple sclerosis. CDR3 size: 14 residues. The germline V gene has CDR1 LNHDA and CDR2 SQIVND (reference sequence). V was cut by 5 bases and J by 2 bases, with 9 bases left in between. This receptor was obtained from a female donor with multiple sclerosis, enrolled in a pregnancy study. The chain couples TRBV19 to TRBJ1-4, with D unresolved. Sequencing was performed on peripheral blood, taken in the second trimester of pregnancy. The CDR3 sequence is CASSSMSTNEKLFF. CDR3 nucleotide sequence: TGTGCCAGTAGTTCGATGAGTACTAATGAAAAACTGTTTTTT. The complete variable domain, with remaining parts taken from reference TRBV19 and TRBJ1-4, reads DGGITQSPKYLFRKEGQNVTLSCEQNLNHDAMYWYRQDPGQGLRLIYYSQIVNDFQKGDIAEGYSVSREKKESFPLTVTSAQKNPTAFYLCASSSMSTNEKLFFGSGTQLSVL.